This record looks at one TCR beta chain sequence and its context. V lost 7 bases, J lost 3 bases, and 15 bases lay in between. The CDR3 is 15 amino acids. Germline assignment: CDR1 KGHSH and CDR2 LQKENI. Vbeta (60) and Jbeta (13) primers were used in the PCR. Sequencing was performed with immunoSEQ multiplex PCR; in TCRdb, only in-frame clones are kept and a portion is missing. Among 120,000 or so clones listed, 55% to 75% were seen once. The data originate from a study of cytomegalovirus exposure and HLA in healthy donors. The sample comprised PBMCs. The V call is TRBV18, the J call TRBJ2-2; TRBD1 is a possible D gene (6 bases). This sequence was found in a man aged 30-40 years in good health and CMV-seropositive. In DNA, the CDR3 is TGTGCCAGCTATAGGGACACCAGGGACACCGGGGAGCTGTTTTTT. It yields the protein CASYRDTRDTGELFF.